This is a list of T cell receptor beta chains from one sample in a study of Ad26.COV2.S vaccination and SARS-CoV-2 variants. Sequencing used immunoSEQ multiplex PCR; TCRdb keeps in-frame clones, though not all of them. The table records some 270,000 clones, roughly 89% of them present only once. Material: peripheral blood, obtained in a trial of Ad26.COV2.S vaccine versus placebo. The receptors come from a person between 18 and 65 years old who received the Ad26.COV2.S COVID-19 vaccine or a placebo. Each CDR3 is given with its conserved first and last residue. The D gene is left open where the match is weak. Clone size, where shown, is once, few, many, or a class for clones that have expanded.

abundance	v_gene	j_gene	d_gene	CDR3nt	CDR3aa
NA	TRBV15	TRBJ2-2	NA	TGTGCCACCAGCAGAGTTGGAGCAGGGGCCGGGGAGCTGTTTTTT	CATSRVGAGAGELFF
NA	TRBV11-2	TRBJ1-1	NA	TGTGCCAGCAGCGCCCTCGCCCGGACACCGAACACTGAAGCTTTCTTT	CASSALARTPNTEAFF
NA	TRBV15	TRBJ2-1	TRBD2	TGTGCCACCAGCAGAGAGAGACTAGCGGGGGGATACAATGAGCAGTTCTTC	CATSRERLAGGYNEQFF
NA	TRBV4-1	TRBJ2-2	TRBD1	TGCGCCAGCAGCCTCTCAGGGACAGCAACCGGGGAGCTGTTTTTT	CASSLSGTATGELFF
NA	TRBV4-2	TRBJ2-3	TRBD2	TGTGCCAGCAGCCAAGTAGGGCTCGGGGGGAACACAGATACGCAGTATTTT	CASSQVGLGGNTDTQYF
once	TRBV5-1	TRBJ2-5	TRBD2	TGCGCCAGCAGCCCGGGGGGACTAGCGGGGAAAGAGACCCAGTACTTC	CASSPGGLAGKETQYF
NA	TRBV7-2	TRBJ2-2	TRBD2	TGTGCCAGCAGCTCGGGACTAGCGGGAGTCACCGGGGAGCTGTTTTTT	CASSSGLAGVTGELFF
NA	TRBV11-3	TRBJ2-2	NA	TGTGCCAGCAGTCACGGGACTGGCACCGGGGAGCTGTTTTTT	CASSHGTGTGELFF
few	TRBV6-5	TRBJ1-6	NA	TGTGCCAGCGAGACGATAGAGAATTCACCCCTCCACTTT	CASETIENSPLHF
few	TRBV19	TRBJ1-6	NA	TGTGCCAGTAGTACAAAGCTGGCACCCCTCCACTTT	CASSTKLAPLHF
NA	TRBV6-2/TRBV6-3	TRBJ2-1	TRBD1	TGTGCCAGCAGTTATGGACAGGTACGCCGGAGGAATGAGCAGTTCTTC	CASSYGQVRRRNEQFF
NA	TRBV23-1	TRBJ2-2	NA	TGCGCCAGCAGTCATCCGGGTGAGTCCACCGGGGAGCTGTTTTTT	CASSHPGESTGELFF
NA	TRBV3-1/TRBV3-2	TRBJ2-1	TRBD2	TGTGCCAGCAGCCAAGAAGTTAACTTTTCGGGACTAGCGCGTGAGCAGTTCTTC	CASSQEVNFSGLAREQFF
NA	TRBV30	TRBJ1-5	NA	TGTGCCTGGAGTCGCGGGGGGTCGAACCAGCCCCAGCATTTT	CAWSRGGSNQPQHF
NA	TRBV5-1	TRBJ1-1	NA	TGCGCCAGCAGCGCCGCAGGGGTGCCTGAAGCTTTCTTT	CASSAAGVPEAFF
NA	TRBV6-5	TRBJ1-3	NA	TGTGCCAGCAGTTACGGCCTGCCTCGAGGGGGAAACACCATATATTTT	CASSYGLPRGGNTIYF
NA	TRBV11-2	TRBJ1-1	TRBD1	TGTGCCAGCAGCTGGGGACAGCTACTGAACACTGAAGCTTTCTTT	CASSWGQLLNTEAFF
NA	TRBV5-4	TRBJ2-3	NA	TGTGCCAGCAGCTTTACAGGGTTATCGTACACAGATACGCAGTATTTT	CASSFTGLSYTDTQYF
NA	TRBV7-2	TRBJ2-7	NA	TGTGCCAGCAGCCCTCTAGCCCTCCCCAACGAGCAGTACTTC	CASSPLALPNEQYF
NA	TRBV24-1	TRBJ2-3	TRBD1	TGTGCCACCAGTGACGTGGGACAGGTAACGCAGTATTTT	CATSDVGQVTQYF
once	TRBV11-2	TRBJ2-2	TRBD2	TGTGCCAGCAGTCTCGGACTAGCCTTCAACACCGGGGAGCTGTTTTTT	CASSLGLAFNTGELFF
NA	TRBV12-3/TRBV12-4	TRBJ1-1	NA	TGTGCCAGCACCCTCAGGACTGAAGCTTTCTTT	CASTLRTEAFF
NA	TRBV2	TRBJ2-3	TRBD1	TGTGCCAGCAGATTGGGTGGAGGGACAGGGGGCGCAGATACGCAGTATTTT	CASRLGGGTGGADTQYF
NA	TRBV6-6	TRBJ1-5	NA	TGTGCCAGCTTAGGACGGTGGAATCAGCCCCAGCATTTT	CASLGRWNQPQHF
NA	TRBV12-5	TRBJ2-3	NA	TGTGCTAGTGGTTGGTATAACACAGATACGCAGTATTTT	CASGWYNTDTQYF
once	TRBV25-1	TRBJ2-4	NA	TGTGCCAGCAGCGGTACAGGGATAAACATTCAGTACTTC	CASSGTGINIQYF
NA	TRBV9	TRBJ1-2	NA	TGTGCCAGCAGCGTCGCAGAGTATGGCTACACCTTC	CASSVAEYGYTF
NA	TRBV27	TRBJ1-2	NA	TGTGCCAGCAGTGCGATAGGGTCACCAAACTATGGCTACACCTTC	CASSAIGSPNYGYTF
few	TRBV11-2	TRBJ2-3	TRBD1	TGTGCCAGCAGCCCCGGACAGGGGGCACACACAGATACGCAGTATTTT	CASSPGQGAHTDTQYF
NA	TRBV6-2/TRBV6-3	TRBJ1-4	NA	TGTGCCAGCAGTTACCCGATGGGTTTGAAGGATGAAAAACTGTTTTTT	CASSYPMGLKDEKLFF
NA	TRBV30	TRBJ2-2	TRBD2	TGTGCCTGGAGTGAGGAGGGACTAGTCGTCCCAGGGGAGCTGTTTTTT	CAWSEEGLVVPGELFF
NA	TRBV19	TRBJ2-3	TRBD2	TGTGCCAGTAAGAGCGGGAGGCGGCTTGACACAGATACGCAGTATTTT	CASKSGRRLDTDTQYF
NA	TRBV11-3	TRBJ2-3	NA	TGTGCCAGCAGCTCAACTGGAGGGGATACGCAGTATTTT	CASSSTGGDTQYF
NA	TRBV6-5	TRBJ1-6	NA	TGTGCCAGCAGTTACGAGGGGGGGCCTCCCCTCCACTTT	CASSYEGGPPLHF
NA	TRBV6-4	TRBJ2-1	TRBD2	TGTGCCAGCAGTGTCTCCAGCGGGGGGGCCCATGAGCAGTTCTTC	CASSVSSGGAHEQFF
NA	TRBV12-5	TRBJ1-1	NA	TGTGCTAGTGGTTTGGTACTGTCGGGGTCGCACACTGAAGCTTTCTTT	CASGLVLSGSHTEAFF
NA	TRBV19	TRBJ2-6	NA	TGTGCCAGTAGTCAGGGTCGGGGGGCCATCTCTGGGGCCAACGTCCTGACTTTC	CASSQGRGAISGANVLTF
NA	TRBV6-5	TRBJ1-1	TRBD1	TGTGCCAGCAGTCCACGGACAGGAAAGGAGCAAGCTTTCTTT	CASSPRTGKEQAFF
NA	TRBV14	TRBJ1-6	NA	TGTGCCAGCACTGATCGGCGATATTCACCCCTCCACTTT	CASTDRRYSPLHF
NA	TRBV7-8	TRBJ2-3	NA	TGTGCCAGCAGCTTATCGGGAGCTGGAGATACGCAGTATTTT	CASSLSGAGDTQYF